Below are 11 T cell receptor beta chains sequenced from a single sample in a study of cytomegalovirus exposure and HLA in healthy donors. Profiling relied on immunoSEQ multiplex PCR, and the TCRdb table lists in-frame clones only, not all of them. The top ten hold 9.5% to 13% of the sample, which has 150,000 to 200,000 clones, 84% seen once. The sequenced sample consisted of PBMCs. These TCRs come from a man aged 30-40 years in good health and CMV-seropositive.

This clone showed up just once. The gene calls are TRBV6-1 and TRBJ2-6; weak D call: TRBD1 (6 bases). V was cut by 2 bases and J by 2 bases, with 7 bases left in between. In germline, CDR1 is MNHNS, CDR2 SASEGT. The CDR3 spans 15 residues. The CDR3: CASSEQGTGANVLTF. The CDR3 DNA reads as TGTGCCAGCAGTGAACAGGGGACTGGGGCCAACGTCCTGACTTTC.

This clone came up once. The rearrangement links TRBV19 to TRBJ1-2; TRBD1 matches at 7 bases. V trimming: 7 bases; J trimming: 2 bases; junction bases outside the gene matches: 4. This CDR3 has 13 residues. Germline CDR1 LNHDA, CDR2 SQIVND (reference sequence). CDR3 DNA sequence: TGTGCCAGTAATACGGGACAGAACTATGGCTACACCTTC. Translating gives CASNTGQNYGYTF.

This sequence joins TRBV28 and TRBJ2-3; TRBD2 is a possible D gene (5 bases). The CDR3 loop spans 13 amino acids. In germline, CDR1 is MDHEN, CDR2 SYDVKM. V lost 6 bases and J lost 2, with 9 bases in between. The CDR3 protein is CASREAVTDTQYF. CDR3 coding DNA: TGTGCCAGCAGAGAAGCGGTCACAGATACGCAGTATTTT.

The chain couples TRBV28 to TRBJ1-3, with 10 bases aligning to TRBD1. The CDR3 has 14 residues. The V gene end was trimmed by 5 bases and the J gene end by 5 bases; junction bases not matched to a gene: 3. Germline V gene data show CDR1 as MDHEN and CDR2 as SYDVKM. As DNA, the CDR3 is TGTGCCAGCAGTGGGACAGGGGATAGAAACACCATATATTTT. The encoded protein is CASSGTGDRNTIYF.

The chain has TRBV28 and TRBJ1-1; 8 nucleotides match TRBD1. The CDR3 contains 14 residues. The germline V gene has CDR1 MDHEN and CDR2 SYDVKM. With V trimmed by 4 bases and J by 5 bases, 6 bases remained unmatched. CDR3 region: CASSSSRGQTEAFF. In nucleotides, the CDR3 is TGTGCCAGCAGTTCTAGCAGGGGGCAGACTGAAGCTTTCTTT.

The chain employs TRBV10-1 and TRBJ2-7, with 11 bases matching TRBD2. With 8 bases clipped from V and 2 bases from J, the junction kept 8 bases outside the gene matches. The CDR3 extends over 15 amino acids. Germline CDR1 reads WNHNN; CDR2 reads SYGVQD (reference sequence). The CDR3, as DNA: TGCGCCAGCGCGGGGCCGGGACTAGCGGCCTACGAGCAGTACTTC. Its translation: CASAGPGLAAYEQYF.

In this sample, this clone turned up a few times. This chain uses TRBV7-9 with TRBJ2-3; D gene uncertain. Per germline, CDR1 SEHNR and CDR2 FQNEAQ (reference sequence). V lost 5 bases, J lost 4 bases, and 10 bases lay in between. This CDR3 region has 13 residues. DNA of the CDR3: TGTGCCAGCAGCCCTAGAAGAGCAGATACGCAGTATTTT. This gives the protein CASSPRRADTQYF.

The CDR3 DNA reads as TGTGCCAGCAGCTCGCAAAACTTTGGGACACCTAACTATGGCTACACCTTC. This encodes CASSSQNFGTPNYGYTF. The V gene is TRBV7-8, the J gene TRBJ1-2; a possible D gene is TRBD1 (6 bases). V shed 4 bases and J shed 0 bases, with 18 bases lying between them. The CDR3 is 17 amino acids. The germline CDR1 and CDR2 sequences are SGHVS and FQNEAQ.

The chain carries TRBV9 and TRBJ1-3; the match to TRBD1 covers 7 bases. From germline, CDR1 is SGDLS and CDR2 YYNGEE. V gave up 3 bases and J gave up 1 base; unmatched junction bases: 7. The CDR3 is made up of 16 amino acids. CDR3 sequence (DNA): TGTGCCAGCAGCGGGGACAGTAATCCTTCTGGAAACACCATATATTTT. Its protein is CASSGDSNPSGNTIYF. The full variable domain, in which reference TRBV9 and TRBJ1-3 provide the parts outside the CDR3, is DSGVTQTPKHLITATGQRVTLRCSPRSGDLSVYWYQQSLDQGLQFLIQYYNGEERAKGNILERFSAQQFPDLHSELNLSSLELGDSALYFCASSGDSNPSGNTIYFGEGSWLTVV.

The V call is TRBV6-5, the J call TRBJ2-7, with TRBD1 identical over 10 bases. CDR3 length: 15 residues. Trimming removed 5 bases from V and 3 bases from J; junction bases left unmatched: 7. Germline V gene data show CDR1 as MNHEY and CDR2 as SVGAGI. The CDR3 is CASSPGTGDIYEQYF. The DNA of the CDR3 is TGTGCCAGCAGTCCCGGGACAGGGGACATCTACGAGCAGTACTTC.

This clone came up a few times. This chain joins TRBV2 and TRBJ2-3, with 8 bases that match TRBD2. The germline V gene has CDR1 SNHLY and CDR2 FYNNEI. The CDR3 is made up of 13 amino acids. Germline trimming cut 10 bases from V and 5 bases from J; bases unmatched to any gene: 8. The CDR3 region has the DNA TGTGCCACTCCGGGACTAGTTAAAGATACGCAGTATTTT. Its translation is CATPGLVKDTQYF. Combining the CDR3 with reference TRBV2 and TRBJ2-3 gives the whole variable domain EPEVTQTPSHQVTQMGQEVILRCVPISNHLYFYWYRQILGQKVEFLVSFYNNEISEKSEIFDDQFSVERPDGSNFTLKIRSTKLEDSAMYFCATPGLVKDTQYFGPGTRLTVL.